This T cell receptor beta chain was identified in a study of T cell responses to AZD1222 COVID-19 vaccine. Study results and limitations: Researchers took repertoire samples only after the peak T cell response had come. Females made up more of the donors, who were largely white British, and clonal diversity may have come out too low. Epitopes outside B.1.351 and B.1.1.7 mutated regions reportedly drew nearly half of spike TCRs. Seropositive AZD1222 recipients at baseline numbered only five or six.

Profiling relied on immunoSEQ multiplex PCR, and the TCRdb table lists in-frame clones only, not all of them. The sample holds 160,000 or so clones, more than 80% seen once. This CDR3 is 17 amino acids long. The junction had 5 bases not matched to a gene; V was cut back by 0 bases and J by 2 bases. CDR1 is MNHEY and CDR2 is SVGEGT in the germline V gene. Remarks on this clone: As yet, its antigen is unknown.

This chain joins TRBV6-2 or TRBV6-3 and TRBJ2-3, with 10 bases matching TRBD2. Sample: peripheral blood, taken 28 days after the second dose of the MenACWY control vaccine. The sequence was collected from an adult who received the MenACWY meningococcal vaccine as a control. The CDR3 loop reads CASSYSPAGGVTDTQYF. In nucleotides, the CDR3 is TGTGCCAGCAGTTACTCGCCAGCGGGAGGGGTCACAGATACGCAGTATTTT.